The 20 T cell receptor beta chains presented below share a single source sample, sequenced in a study of control samples from healthy donors and cancer patients. Profiled with immunoSEQ multiplex PCR; TCRdb holds only in-frame clones, not every one. The repertoire consists of tens of thousands of clones, with over 75% occurring once and the leading ten covering 5.7%. Sequencing was done on a sample of blood. Source of these receptors: a woman aged 45-59 years in good health.

This clone was recorded once. The chain is built from TRBV5-1 and TRBJ1-2; 7 bases match TRBD1. Germline trimming cut 1 base from V and 0 bases from J; bases unmatched to any gene: 6. The germline CDR1 and CDR2 sequences are SGHRS and YFSETQ. The CDR3 sequence is 16 residues long. This chain's CDR3 is CASSLSGQLANYGYTF. The CDR3 DNA reads as TGCGCCAGCAGCTTGTCGGGACAGCTAGCTAACTATGGCTACACCTTC.

V is TRBV25-1 and J is TRBJ1-2, with D unclear. V was pared by 2 bases and J by 4 bases, with 5 bases between. The CDR3 is made up of 12 amino acids. Looked up from germline, CDR1 is MGHDK and CDR2 is SYGVNS. CDR3 residues: CASSERTYGYTF. The CDR3 DNA sequence: TGTGCCAGCAGTGAACGGACCTATGGCTACACCTTC.

The chain is built from TRBV29-1 and TRBJ1-2, with TRBD1 identical over 7 bases. V dropped 6 bases and J dropped 7; count of bases not matched to a gene: 8. Looked up from germline, CDR1 is SQVTM and CDR2 is ANQGSEA. The CDR3 runs 12 residues. CDR3 residues: CSVRQGNTGYTF. CDR3 sequence (DNA): TGCAGCGTAAGACAGGGCAATACTGGCTACACCTTC.

This clone occurred once. The chain couples TRBV25-1 to TRBJ2-1; TRBD1 is a possible D gene (5 bases). Between the trimmed V and J ends, which lost 7 bases and 6 bases, there was a span of 10 bases. CDR1 is MGHDK and CDR2 is SYGVNS in the germline V gene. The CDR3 extends over 12 amino acids. The CDR3 reads CASKGDRNEQFF. For the CDR3, the DNA is TGTGCCAGCAAAGGGGATCGCAATGAGCAGTTCTTC.

This chain links TRBV19 with TRBJ2-2; perhaps TRBD1 as D (5 bases). Germline loops: CDR1 LNHDA, CDR2 SQIVND (reference sequence). The CDR3 runs to 13 residues. Trimming stripped 7 bases from V and 7 bases from J, with 13 bases between. The DNA for the CDR3 is TGTGCCAGTATCCAACAGGAGATCGGGGAGCTGTTTTTT. Translated, it gives CASIQQEIGELFF.

The rearrangement links TRBV5-1 to TRBJ2-3; D possibly corresponds to TRBD2 (5 bases). The CDR3 consists of 15 residues. CDR1 and CDR2 from the germline V gene are SGHRS and YFSETQ. Trimming stripped 5 bases from V and 0 bases from J, with 13 bases between. CDR3 region: CASRDVGESTDTQYF. CDR3 DNA: TGCGCCAGCAGGGACGTCGGGGAGAGCACAGATACGCAGTATTTT.

The chain carries TRBV6-6 and TRBJ2-1, with D tentatively TRBD2 (5 bases). CDR1 is MNHNY and CDR2 is SVGAGI in the germline V gene (reference sequence). CDR3 length equals 14 residues. The ends were cut back, 6 bases at V and 7 bases at J, with 16 bases in the middle. The CDR3 protein is CASSLSGITNEQFF. The CDR3 DNA sequence: TGTGCCAGCAGCCTGTCCGGGATCACAAATGAGCAGTTCTTC.

Turning to this clone: In the same sample, other DNA sequences code for this CDR3. V gene TRBV3-1 (or the pseudogene TRBV3-2) combines with J gene TRBJ1-1; D is undetermined. The CDR3 extends over 14 amino acids. Trimming removed 1 base from V and 1 base from J, with 7 bases in between. CDR1 is LGHDT and CDR2 is YNNKEL in the germline V gene (reference sequence). The CDR3, as DNA: TGTGCCAGCAGCCAAGTGGGCGGGAACACTGAAGCTTTCTTT. This gives the protein CASSQVGGNTEAFF.

V gene TRBV20-1 combines with J gene TRBJ2-7; D remains ambiguous. The germline V gene has CDR1 DFQATT and CDR2 SNEGSKA (reference sequence). CDR3 length: 11 amino acids. Trimming took 6 bases from V and 5 from J, leaving 11 bases between them. The chain's CDR3 is CSALREDEQYF. The CDR3 DNA is TGCAGTGCCTTAAGAGAAGACGAGCAGTACTTC.

This chain links TRBV10-1 with TRBJ2-1; 8 nucleotides agree with TRBD2. The CDR3 length is 16 residues. Germline-derived CDR1 and CDR2 are WNHNN and SYGVQD (reference sequence). With 3 bases clipped from V and 9 bases from J, the junction kept 13 bases outside the gene matches. The CDR3 loop is CASSDRWGSGVGEQFF. Written as DNA, the CDR3 is TGCGCCAGCAGTGACCGCTGGGGTAGCGGGGTTGGTGAGCAGTTCTTC.

The V gene is TRBV5-1, the J gene TRBJ1-2; tentative D call: TRBD1 (5 bases). This CDR3 region has 13 residues. V lost 2 bases to trimming and J lost 8 bases, with 13 bases between them. The germline V gene encodes CDR1 SGHRS and CDR2 YFSETQ. The CDR3 spells CASSLMGEEGYTF. CDR3 nucleotides: TGCGCCAGCAGCTTAATGGGGGAGGAAGGCTACACCTTC.

The CDR3 sequence is CASSFRRGGYTF. CDR3 sequence (DNA): TGTGCCAGCAGTTTTCGGCGGGGCGGCTACACCTTC. The rearrangement uses TRBV12-3 or TRBV12-4 and TRBJ1-2, with D maybe TRBD1 (5 bases). The CDR3 extends over 12 amino acids. V lost 3 bases to trimming and J lost 8 bases, with 10 bases between them.

This rearrangement joins TRBV24-1 to TRBJ1-4; TRBD1 is a possible D gene (6 bases). Trimming stripped 9 bases from V and 2 bases from J, with 15 bases between. Germline V gene lookup returns CDR1 KGHDR and CDR2 SFDVKD. The CDR3 sequence is 15 residues long. CDR3 residues: CATLLYRATNEKLFF. The CDR3 DNA follows: TGTGCCACCCTATTGTACAGGGCCACTAATGAAAAACTGTTTTTT.

CDR3 coding DNA: TGTGCCAGCAGCTCGACAGGTTCTGGAAACACCATATATTTT. This encodes CASSSTGSGNTIYF. V gene TRBV7-8 combines with J gene TRBJ1-3; D perhaps matches TRBD1 (6 bases). This CDR3 has 14 amino acids. Germline loops: CDR1 SGHVS, CDR2 FQNEAQ. With 4 bases removed from V and 1 base from J, the gap between germline ends came to 8 bases. Drawing the rest from reference TRBV7-8 and TRBJ1-3, the complete variable domain is GAGVSQSPRYKVAKRGQDVALRCDPISGHVSLFWYQQALGQGPEFLTYFQNEAQLDKSGLPSDRFFAERPEGSVSTLKIQRTQQEDSAVYLCASSSTGSGNTIYFGEGSWLTVV.

This chain uses TRBV19 with TRBJ1-5; D may be TRBD1 (6 bases). Trimming pared 7 bases from V and 0 bases from J, leaving 10 bases between. CDR3 size: 14 residues. CDR1 LNHDA and CDR2 SQIVND come from the germline V gene (reference sequence). The CDR3 DNA is TGTGCCAGTATAGACAGGAATAGCAATCAGCCCCAGCATTTT. This encodes CASIDRNSNQPQHF.

This sequence joins TRBV10-3 and TRBJ2-1; weak D call: TRBD2 (6 bases). Germline CDR1 is ENHRY and CDR2 is SYGVKD. Trimming removed 11 bases at V and 8 bases at J, with 28 bases between. This CDR3 has 16 amino acids. The CDR3 loop is CAAHQDGSTSSDEQFF. The CDR3 region has the DNA TGTGCCGCCCATCAAGACGGTAGTACTAGCTCCGATGAGCAGTTCTTC.

The V gene is TRBV5-1, the J gene TRBJ1-2, with a tentative D call TRBD1 (5 bases). CDR1 SGHRS and CDR2 YFSETQ come from the germline V gene. With 0 bases removed from V and 6 bases from J, the gap between germline ends came to 15 bases. The CDR3 consists of 15 residues. The CDR3 here is CASSLATGSMDGYTF. CDR3 bases: TGCGCCAGCAGCTTGGCCACAGGCTCTATGGATGGCTACACCTTC.

This chain joins TRBV24-1 and TRBJ1-6; 8 positions match TRBD1. V trimming: 2 bases; J trimming: 5 bases; junction bases outside the gene matches: 7. Germline lookup yields CDR1 KGHDR and CDR2 SFDVKD. The CDR3 sequence is 17 residues long. The CDR3 is CATSDSKGTGNNSPLHF. CDR3 sequence (DNA): TGTGCCACCAGTGATTCTAAGGGGACAGGTAATAATTCACCCCTCCACTTT.

The chain uses TRBV6-6 and TRBJ1-2, with D tentatively TRBD1 (6 bases). V lost 2 bases to trimming and J lost 4 bases, with 14 bases between them. CDR3 size: 15 residues. Per the germline V gene, CDR1 is MNHNY and CDR2 is SVGAGI (reference sequence). In nucleotides, the CDR3 is TGTGCCAGCAGTTACCTTTCGGACAGAGGCTATGGCTACACCTTC. Protein: CASSYLSDRGYGYTF.

The chain links TRBV7-8 to TRBJ2-7; 8 bases fit TRBD2. The CDR3 runs to 14 residues. Germline V gene lookup returns CDR1 SGHVS and CDR2 FQNEAQ. The V gene end was trimmed by 7 bases and the J gene end by 5 bases; junction bases not matched to a gene: 10. The CDR3 here is CASTSVAGRHEQYF. The CDR3 DNA sequence: TGTGCCAGCACCTCGGTAGCGGGGAGGCACGAGCAGTACTTC.